This TCR beta chain was profiled in a study of response to subunit inactivated influenza vaccine. From the RT-PCR reads, TCRdb called clonotypes with MiXCR, one entry per CDR3 protein. The sample lists roughly 170,000 distinct CDR3 sequences, approximately 8.7% occurring once. In this sample, this clonotype turned up many times. Antigen unknown. Points from the study as a whole: With each seasonal influenza vaccination, the authors suggested, few new T cells are recruited.

This receptor was obtained from a man aged 50-59 years who received an inactivated influenza vaccine. The specimen comprised non-naive T cells sorted from PBMCs, sampled on the day of vaccination.

In DNA, the CDR3 is TGTGCCAGCAGCGCCAGCCGGGGGCTCTACAATGAGCAGTTCTTC. Its protein is CASSASRGLYNEQFF. The chain recombines TRBV11-2 with TRBJ2-1; D is possibly TRBD1 or TRBD2 (6 bases each). V lost 5 bases to trimming and J lost 3 bases, with 14 bases between them. The CDR3 extends over 15 amino acids. Germline CDR1 and CDR2: SGHAT and FQNNGV.